The T cell receptor (beta chain) described here comes from a study of breast tumors, draining lymph nodes, adjacent tissues. Study-wide results and limits: Luminal-like breast cancer showed significantly higher tumor–nontumor repertoire similarity than basal-like. Most tumor T cells seemingly derive from lymph node, then expand in tumor. Tumors had less TCR diversity than lymph nodes, more than nontumor tissue.

Each CDR3 protein is one row after TCRdb ran MiXCR on the multiplex PCR reads. The sample lists some 52,000 distinct CDR3 sequences; roughly 41% were seen once. Comment on this clonotype: The antigen is not known.

Sample: breast tumor tissue. The source is a female donor with breast cancer. Some clones in this sample may be carry-over from other donors' samples.

The CDR3 reads CASSLPRLSGRSDEQFF. CDR3 nucleotides: TGTGCCAGCAGCTTACCCCGGCTTAGCGGGAGGAGCGATGAGCAGTTCTTC. The chain recombines TRBV2 with TRBJ2-1; 10 bases align to TRBD2. The V and J ends lost 6 bases and 8 bases, in that order; junction bases with no gene match: 16. The length of the CDR3 is 17 residues. Looked up from germline, CDR1 is SNHLY and CDR2 is FYNNEI.